Listed below are T cell receptor beta chains from one sample, sequenced in a study of blood T cells in healthy people across ages. TCRdb reprocessed the 5' RACE reads with MiXCR, giving one entry per CDR3 protein. The sample lists 1.5 million to 2 million distinct CDR3 sequences; roughly 32% were seen once. Sequences were obtained from blood. Receptors were obtained from a woman in her twenties or thirties in good health. The CDR3 runs from the conserved cysteine through the conserved F or W. A D gene is named only where the DNA matches it firmly. A row's size may be missing; if present it is once, few, many or a size class.

>-|-|TRBV9|TRBJ2-1
TGTGCCAGCAGCGTACTCGCGCGGGGGCCCTACAATGAGCAGTTCTTC
CASSVLARGPYNEQFF
>-|few|TRBV12-3/TRBV12-4|TRBJ1-2
TGTGCCAGCAGTTTAGTAGGGGCAGGGCAAGGCTACACCTTC
CASSLVGAGQGYTF
>-|-|TRBV6-5|TRBJ2-3
TGTGCGTCCCGAGGGGAAATTTGGGATACGCAGTATTTT
CASRGEIWDTQYF
>-|-|TRBV13|TRBJ2-1
TGTGCCAGCAGCTTGGGAGCGGGCCGCGACTCCTACAATGAGCAGTTCTTC
CASSLGAGRDSYNEQFF
>TRBD1|-|TRBV5-1|TRBJ1-1
TGCGCCAGCAGCTTGGAGACAGGGGTAACCACTGAAGCTTTCTTT
CASSLETGVTTEAFF
>-|-|TRBV18|TRBJ1-1
TGTGCCAGCTCACGACCAGGTAGAGGGCTCTACTTGAACACTGAAGCTTTCTTT
CASSRPGRGLYLNTEAFF
>-|-|TRBV28|TRBJ2-7
TGTGCCAGCAGCATAATAACACTAGGCGGGCGTGAGCAGTACTTC
CASSIITLGGREQYF
>-|-|TRBV6-1|TRBJ2-1
TGTGCCAGCAGTGAACAGCCCCACAATGAGCAGTTCTTC
CASSEQPHNEQFF
>-|few|TRBV20-1|TRBJ2-4
TGCAGTGCTCCGGCGGACTTGGGTGCCAAAAACATTCAGTACTTC
CSAPADLGAKNIQYF
>-|-|TRBV20-1|TRBJ2-7
TGCAGTGCCTATAGCTCCTACGAGCAGTACTTC
CSAYSSYEQYF
>-|-|TRBV5-1|TRBJ2-1
TGCGCCAGCAGCTTGTGGAGCGATGAGCGGTTCTTC
CASSLWSDERFF
>-|few|TRBV7-2|TRBJ1-1
TGTGCCAGCAGCCCAACTTTAACCAGGGGGAACACTGAAGCTTTCTTT
CASSPTLTRGNTEAFF
>-|many|TRBV5-1|TRBJ2-7
TGCGCCAGCAGCGTCGGGACCCCCTACGAGCAGTACTTC
CASSVGTPYEQYF
>TRBD2|-|TRBV7-8|TRBJ2-3
TGTGTCAGCAGCTTACCTGGACTAGCGGCATTAGATACGCAGTATTTT
CVSSLPGLAALDTQYF
>-|-|TRBV7-9|TRBJ2-1
TGTGCCAGCAGCTGCGACGGGGGACCTTACAATGAGCGGTTCTTC
CASSCDGGPYNERFF
>-|many|TRBV29-1|TRBJ2-3
TGCAGCACCTTGAAAAGGACCCTAGTAAATACGCAGTATTTT
CSTLKRTLVNTQYF
>-|few|TRBV4-1|TRBJ1-1
TGCGCCAGCAGCCAGATGGGGAGTGCCACTGAAGCTTTCTTT
CASSQMGSATEAFF
>TRBD1|few|TRBV3-1|TRBJ2-7
TGTGCCAGCAGCCAAGACTGGACAGGTGAGCAGTACTTC
CASSQDWTGEQYF
>TRBD2|-|TRBV10-3|TRBJ2-5
TGTGCCATCGGTAGCGCTAGCGGGGATCAAGAGACCCAGTACTTC
CAIGSASGDQETQYF
>TRBD1|few|TRBV3-1|TRBJ1-2
TGTGCCAGCAGCCAAACAGCCGGGACAGGGTACTATGGCTACACCTTC
CASSQTAGTGYYGYTF
>-|-|TRBV20-1|TRBJ2-5
TGCAGTGCTAGTTTGCTAGTGGAAGAGACCCAGTACTTC
CSASLLVEETQYF
>-|few|TRBV11-2|TRBJ1-1
TGTGCCAGCAGCTTCGAGGGACACAAGAACACTGAAGCTTTCTTT
CASSFEGHKNTEAFF
>-|-|TRBV4-2|TRBJ1-5
TGTGCCAGCAGCCAAGACCAAGGGGGCAATCAGCCCCAGCATTTT
CASSQDQGGNQPQHF
>-|many|TRBV6-2/TRBV6-3|TRBJ1-2
TGTGCCAGCGCCCAATCCGGAGGGAACTATGGCTACACCTTC
CASAQSGGNYGYTF
>-|few|TRBV12-3/TRBV12-4|TRBJ1-2
TGTGCCAGCAGTTTCCAGACGTTCGGGCATGGCTACACCTTC
CASSFQTFGHGYTF
>TRBD2|many|TRBV20-1|TRBJ2-7
TGCAGTGGAAATCGTCGGGACTACTCCTACGAGCAGTACTTC
CSGNRRDYSYEQYF
>TRBD1|few|TRBV6-2/TRBV6-3|TRBJ2-5
TGTGCCAGCAGTTACTTGCCCAGGGGGAGAGAGACCCAGTACTTC
CASSYLPRGRETQYF
>TRBD1|-|TRBV5-5|TRBJ1-2
TGTGCCAGCAGCTTATCGAACAGGGGGAACTATGGCTACACCTTC
CASSLSNRGNYGYTF
>-|few|TRBV3-1|TRBJ2-1
TGTGCCAGCAGCCAAGATCGGGGCCGGGGACGCAATGAGCAGTTCTTC
CASSQDRGRGRNEQFF
>-|few|TRBV9|TRBJ2-3
TGTGCCAGCAGCGTAGCGAACGGCAAGGGGGCAGATACGCAGTATTTT
CASSVANGKGADTQYF
>TRBD1|few|TRBV6-6|TRBJ1-5
TGTGCCAGCAGAGAAATACAGGGGCAGCCCCAGCATTTT
CASREIQGQPQHF
>-|-|TRBV7-2|TRBJ2-7
TGTGCCAGCAGCGAACCGACAGGCTACGAGCAGTACTTC
CASSEPTGYEQYF
>TRBD1|few|TRBV6-1|TRBJ2-2
TGTGCCAGCAGTGAAGGGACAGGGGGCAACACCGGGGAGCTGTTTTTT
CASSEGTGGNTGELFF
>TRBD2|few|TRBV2|TRBJ2-3
TGTGCCAGCAGAAGACTAGCGGGGGACACAGATACGCAGTATTTT
CASRRLAGDTDTQYF
>-|few|TRBV30|TRBJ2-5
TGTGCCTTCCGGGCGAGTGCAGAGACCCAGTACTTC
CAFRASAETQYF
>-|few|TRBV28|TRBJ2-3
TGTGCCAGCACCCCAGGACTATACTCTGTGGATACGCAGTATTTT
CASTPGLYSVDTQYF
>-|-|TRBV5-1|TRBJ1-2
TGCGCCAGCAGCAAATCTAGGGACACATCGGGGGTTAACTATGGCTACACCTTC
CASSKSRDTSGVNYGYTF
>-|-|TRBV7-3|TRBJ2-1
TGTGCCAGCAGCTTGAGCCGGGACAACAAGCAGTTCTTC
CASSLSRDNKQFF
>-|few|TRBV9|TRBJ1-2
TGTGCCAGCAGCGTAGCCGAGTTCGGCTATGGCTACACCTTC
CASSVAEFGYGYTF
>-|-|TRBV2|TRBJ2-7
TGTGCCAGCAGTGATGTAGGGGGTTCCTACGAGCAGTACTTC
CASSDVGGSYEQYF
>-|few|TRBV27|TRBJ2-1
TGTGCCAGCAGTTCTCGGGCGGCGAGAGGGTCAGAACAGTTCTTC
CASSSRAARGSEQFF
>TRBD2|-|TRBV5-1|TRBJ2-3
TGCGCCAGCAGCATCCCAGGGACTAGCGGCGACACAGATACGCAGTATTTT
CASSIPGTSGDTDTQYF
>-|few|TRBV27|TRBJ2-1
TGTGCCAGCAGTTTATCGTGGGGGGTCCAATGGGAGCAGTTCTTC
CASSLSWGVQWEQFF
>-|few|TRBV4-1|TRBJ2-2
TGCGCCAGCAGCCAAGATCTAAGCGGCGCGAACACCGGGGAGCTGTTTTTT
CASSQDLSGANTGELFF
>TRBD2|-|TRBV9|TRBJ2-1
TGTGCCAGCAGCGAGTCGACCCTAGCGGGACCTAACCACAATGAGCAGTTCTTC
CASSESTLAGPNHNEQFF
>TRBD2|once|TRBV9|TRBJ2-3
TGTGCCAGCAGCGTAGGAGCGGGGGCTTTCGCAGATACGCAGTATTTT
CASSVGAGAFADTQYF
>-|few|TRBV20-1|TRBJ1-5
TGCAGTGCAAAGCCCGGGACGGATAGCAATCAGCCCCAGCATTTT
CSAKPGTDSNQPQHF
>-|many|TRBV29-1|TRBJ2-3
TGCAGCGTTGGAGAGGGAACAGATACGCAGTATTTT
CSVGEGTDTQYF
>TRBD1|-|TRBV5-1|TRBJ1-2
TGCGCCAGCAGAATATCATGGGACAGGCAGCCAGAGGGCTACACCTTC
CASRISWDRQPEGYTF
>TRBD2|few|TRBV20-1|TRBJ2-5
TGCAGTGCTAGCCAGCGGGAGGGCCTGGCGGAGACCCAGTACTTC
CSASQREGLAETQYF
>TRBD1|-|TRBV4-2|TRBJ2-1
TGTGCCAGCAGCCAAGGCGGGGACAGGGGGCGGACCTACAATGAGCAGTTCTTC
CASSQGGDRGRTYNEQFF
>TRBD1|many|TRBV20-1|TRBJ2-7
TGCAGTGCCTCGACAGGGGGCTCCTACGAGCAGTACTTC
CSASTGGSYEQYF
>-|-|TRBV10-3|TRBJ2-1
TGTGCCATCAGTGAGGTGGGTGATGAGCAGTTCTTC
CAISEVGDEQFF
>TRBD2|few|TRBV7-9|TRBJ2-7
TGTGCCAGCAGCTCACGGTCTAGCGGGAGTATTGAGCAGTACTTC
CASSSRSSGSIEQYF
>-|-|TRBV10-3|TRBJ2-7
TGTGCCATCAGTTCGACCATAGACTACGAGCAGTACTTC
CAISSTIDYEQYF
>-|-|TRBV7-2|TRBJ1-5
TGTGCCAGCAGCTTACAGGACACCTATCAGCCCCAGCATTTT
CASSLQDTYQPQHF